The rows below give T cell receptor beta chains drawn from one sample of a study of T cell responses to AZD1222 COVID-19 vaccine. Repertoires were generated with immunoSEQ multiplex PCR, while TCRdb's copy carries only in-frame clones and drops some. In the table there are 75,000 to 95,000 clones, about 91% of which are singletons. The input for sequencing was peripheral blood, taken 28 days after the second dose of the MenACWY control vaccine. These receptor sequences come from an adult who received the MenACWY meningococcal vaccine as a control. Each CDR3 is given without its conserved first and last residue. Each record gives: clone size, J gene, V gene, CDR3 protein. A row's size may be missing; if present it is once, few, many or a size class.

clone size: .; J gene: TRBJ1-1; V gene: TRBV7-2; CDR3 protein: ASSLEGVTEAF
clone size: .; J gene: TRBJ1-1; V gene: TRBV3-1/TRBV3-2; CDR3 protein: ASTRPGGTEAF
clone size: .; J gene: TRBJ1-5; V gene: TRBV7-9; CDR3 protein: ASSSGGDQPQH
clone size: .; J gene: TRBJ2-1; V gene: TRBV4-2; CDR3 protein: ASSQGEGTAKSNEQF
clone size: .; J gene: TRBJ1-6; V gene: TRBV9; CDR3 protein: ASSASAGGGSYNSPLH
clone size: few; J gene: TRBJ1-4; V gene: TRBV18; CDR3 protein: ASSPDREREKLF
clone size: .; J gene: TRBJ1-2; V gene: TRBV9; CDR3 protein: ASSARTGGGYT
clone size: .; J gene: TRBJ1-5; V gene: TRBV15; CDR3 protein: ATAQRGTANSNQPQH
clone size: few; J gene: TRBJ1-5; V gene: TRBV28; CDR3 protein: ASSPVGTYNQPQH
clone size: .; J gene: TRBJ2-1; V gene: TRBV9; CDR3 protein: ASSVQGIPYNEQF
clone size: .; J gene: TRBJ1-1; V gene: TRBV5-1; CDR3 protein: ASSGDRNTEAF
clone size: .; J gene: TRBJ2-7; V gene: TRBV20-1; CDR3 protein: SASQWYEQY
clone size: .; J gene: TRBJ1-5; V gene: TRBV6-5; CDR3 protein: ASSYSRDPYQPQH
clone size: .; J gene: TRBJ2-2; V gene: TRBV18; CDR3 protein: ASSPGTGGRRELF
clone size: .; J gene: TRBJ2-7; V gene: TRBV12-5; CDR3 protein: ASGLEQGPYEQY
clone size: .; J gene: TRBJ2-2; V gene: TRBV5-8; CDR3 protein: ASSSWLLNFNTGELF
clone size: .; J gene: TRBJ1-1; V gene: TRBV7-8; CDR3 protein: ASSDTPVNTEAF
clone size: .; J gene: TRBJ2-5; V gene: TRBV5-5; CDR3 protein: ASSSYGGAAEETQY
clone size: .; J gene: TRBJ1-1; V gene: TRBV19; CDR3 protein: ASSMGKHTEAF